This T cell receptor (beta chain) comes out of a study of T cell repertoires in cytomegalovirus infection. Study-wide background: Both recently identified HLA-C-restricted and well-studied HLA-B-restricted CMV epitopes were used in the study. Evidence of both CMV infection and a matching HLA type came from public TCR beta signatures. Study observations and caveats: Pooled public TCR beta family frequency picked out CMV carriers with the relevant HLA. HLA-C-restricted CMV-specific TCR beta clonotypes prevailed in the ex vivo response.

A word on this clonotype: The antigen remains undetermined.

Germline CDR1 and CDR2: MNHEY and SVGEGT. V gave up 6 bases and J gave up 3 bases, with 18 bases separating them. This CDR3 contains 16 residues. From the reads, TCRdb called clonotypes with MiXCR, one entry per CDR3 protein. The sample yields tens of thousands of distinct CDR3 sequences, around 37% seen once. The gene calls are TRBV6-2 or TRBV6-3 and TRBJ2-1; possible D gene TRBD2, 6 bases. The specimen was CD8+ T cells from cultured PBMCs, collected from culture after CMV antigen stimulation. The receptor's source is a human donor in good health (CMV status not recorded). Some clones in this sample may be carry-over from other donors' samples. The CDR3 loop reads CASSLGGVGGYNEQFF. In DNA, the CDR3 is TGTGCCAGCAGCCTCGGCGGGGTTGGTGGCTACAATGAGCAGTTCTTC.